Sequencing of this T cell receptor beta chain was carried out in a study of blood T cells in healthy people across ages. A sample-barcoded 5' primer and a J-beta primer mix were used in a second PCR of about 7 to 12 cycles. MiXCR, applied by TCRdb to the 5' RACE reads, yields one record per CDR3 protein. The table shows approximately 960,000 distinct CDR3 sequences, with 25% to 30% occurring only once. Each sample gave at least 6.5 million isolated PBMCs. This same sample was also taken into another study, of T cells of mothers and their children. That work adds: Samples were obtained from a few healthy Caucasian mothers and their six children.

The receptor's source is a woman in her thirties or forties in good health. Sample: blood.

CDR3 in DNA: TGCGCCAGCAGCCTGACTACCCCCTACTACAATGAGCAGTTCTTC. It specifies CASSLTTPYYNEQFF. The chain joins TRBV5-1 to TRBJ2-1, with a weak D call TRBD2 (5 bases). The V gene's germline CDR1 is SGHRS and CDR2 YFSETQ. The V and J ends lost 4 bases and 3 bases respectively, with 14 bases between them. This CDR3 spans 15 amino acids. Using reference TRBV5-1 and TRBJ2-1 for the parts outside the CDR3, the full variable domain is KAGVTQTPRYLIKTRGQQVTLSCSPISGHRSVSWYQQTPGQGLQFLFEYFSETQRNKGNFPGRFSGRQFSNSRSEMNVSTLELGDSALYLCASSLTTPYYNEQFFGPGTRLTVL.